This note documents a single T cell receptor (beta chain) sequence. Original data processing: Reference gene primer amplification yielded estimated nucleated cell counts. The assay was immunoSEQ multiplex PCR, and TCRdb's table has in-frame clones only and misses some. Clone size and V and J calls were adopted from that table, with D and trimming inferred from the DNA. This sample carries about 230,000 clones, approximately 82% of them seen once, and the ten largest clones take approximately 2.4%. The source of the sample is a study of blood T cell repertoires in COVID-19. On the study more broadly: Sites in the United States, Italy and Spain provided acute and convalescent COVID-19 samples.

This CDR3 contains 11 residues. CDR1 LGHDT and CDR2 YNNKEL come from the germline V gene (reference sequence). V lost 0 bases and J 6 bases, leaving 3 bases between the germline ends. The chain uses TRBV3-1 (or the pseudogene TRBV3-2) and TRBJ2-7; D uncertain. Sample: peripheral blood. The source of this sequence is a man in his forties who had recovered from COVID-19. The CDR3 spells CASSQDSEQYF. CDR3 DNA: TGTGCCAGCAGCCAAGACAGCGAGCAGTACTTC.